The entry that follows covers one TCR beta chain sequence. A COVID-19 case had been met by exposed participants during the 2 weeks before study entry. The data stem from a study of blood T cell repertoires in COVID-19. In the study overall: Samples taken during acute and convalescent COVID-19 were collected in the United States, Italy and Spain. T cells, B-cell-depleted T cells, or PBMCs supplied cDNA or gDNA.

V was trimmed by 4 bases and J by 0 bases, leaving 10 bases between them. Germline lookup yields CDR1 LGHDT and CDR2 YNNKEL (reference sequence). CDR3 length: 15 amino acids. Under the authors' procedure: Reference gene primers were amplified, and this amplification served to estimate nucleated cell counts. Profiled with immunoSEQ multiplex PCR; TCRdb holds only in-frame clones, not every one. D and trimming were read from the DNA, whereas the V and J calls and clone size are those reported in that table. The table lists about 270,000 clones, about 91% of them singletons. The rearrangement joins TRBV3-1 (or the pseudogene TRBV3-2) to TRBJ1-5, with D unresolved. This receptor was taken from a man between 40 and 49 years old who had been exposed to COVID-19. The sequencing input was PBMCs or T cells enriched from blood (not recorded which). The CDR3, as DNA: TGTGCCAGCAGCCCGGGCGGGTATAGCAATCAGCCCCAGCATTTT. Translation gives CASSPGGYSNQPQHF.